Shown below are 32 T cell receptor beta chains from a single sample sequenced in a study of blood T cell repertoires in COVID-19. Assay used: immunoSEQ multiplex PCR; TCRdb lists only in-frame clones, some missing. The data show around 100,000 clones, with 65% to 85% seen just once and 6.3% held by the top ten. Sequencing used peripheral blood. The receptors originated from a man aged 60-69 years with acute or convalescent COVID-19.

The V and J genes are TRBV19 and TRBJ1-1; D is uncertain. V lost 4 bases, J lost 4 bases, and 13 bases lay in between. This CDR3 has 14 amino acids. CDR1 and CDR2 from the germline V gene are LNHDA and SQIVND (reference sequence). CDR3 bases: TGTGCCAGTAGTACCCAAGGACTGATCACTGAAGCTTTCTTT. This sequence encodes CASSTQGLITEAFF.

The sample holds one count of this clone. The chain uses TRBV27 and TRBJ2-2, with a tentative D call TRBD2 (5 bases). V lost 5 bases, J lost 4 bases, and 11 bases lay in between. This CDR3 spans 14 amino acids. Germline assignment: CDR1 MNHEY and CDR2 SMNVEV (reference sequence). CDR3 protein: CASSPGLSTGELFF. The CDR3 region has the DNA TGTGCCAGCAGTCCCGGACTCAGCACCGGGGAGCTGTTTTTT.

This clone was seen only a few times. The chain carries TRBV2 and TRBJ1-2, with D possibly TRBD1 on 6 matching bases. The CDR3 has 14 residues. Germline CDR1 SNHLY, CDR2 FYNNEI. Trimming took 1 base from V and 8 from J, leaving 14 bases between them. For the CDR3, the DNA is TGTGCCAGCAGTGAAGACAGGGCCGAGGCGGGCTACACCTTC. Amino acids: CASSEDRAEAGYTF. The entire variable domain, with the rest obtained from reference TRBV2 and TRBJ1-2, is as follows: EPEVTQTPSHQVTQMGQEVILRCVPISNHLYFYWYRQILGQKVEFLVSFYNNEISEKSEIFDDQFSVERPDGSNFTLKIRSTKLEDSAMYFCASSEDRAEAGYTFGSGTRLTVV.

This chain uses TRBV2 with TRBJ1-6, with D unresolved. This CDR3 has 13 residues. Trimming shortened V by 4 bases and J by 9 bases, and 10 bases separated the two germline ends. Germline V lookup: CDR1 SNHLY, CDR2 FYNNEI. The CDR3, as DNA: TGTGCCAGCAGTGGACCGGGAGGTTCACCCCTCCACTTT. It translates to CASSGPGGSPLHF.

This rearrangement joins TRBV4-1 to TRBJ1-3, with 8 bases matching TRBD1. CDR3 length: 19 amino acids. Germline CDR1 MGHRA, CDR2 YSYEKL. Germline trimming cut 7 bases from V and 0 bases from J; bases unmatched to any gene: 17. Here the CDR3 DNA reads TGCGCCAGCACCCGAAACCCGCCGACAGGGGTGGACTCTGGAAACACCATATATTTT. Its protein is CASTRNPPTGVDSGNTIYF.

The chain is built from TRBV7-9 and TRBJ2-1; D perhaps matches TRBD2 (7 bases). The CDR3 has 16 amino acids. Trimming removed 5 bases from V and 4 bases from J, with 18 bases in between. CDR1 and CDR2 from the germline V gene are SEHNR and FQNEAQ (reference sequence). CDR3 in DNA: TGTGCCAGCAGCCCCGCATGGGGGGGCCCTTACAATGAGCAGTTCTTC. Its protein is CASSPAWGGPYNEQFF. Looking up the rest from reference TRBV7-9 and TRBJ2-1 gives the full variable domain: DTGVSQNPRHKITKRGQNVTFRCDPISEHNRLYWYRQTLGQGPEFLTYFQNEAQLEKSRLLSDRFSAERPKGSFSTLEIQRTEQGDSAMYLCASSPAWGGPYNEQFFGPGTRLTVL.

This sequence joins TRBV6-5 and TRBJ2-5; TRBD2 matches at 8 bases. Germline-derived CDR1 and CDR2 are MNHEY and SVGAGI. The CDR3 extends over 16 amino acids. After removal of 2 bases from V and 2 bases from J, the junction contained 7 bases not matched to a gene. CDR3 in DNA: TGTGCCAGCAGTTACGTTAGCGGGGCGATGCAAGAGACCCAGTACTTC. Residues: CASSYVSGAMQETQYF.

The rearrangement links TRBV11-2 to TRBJ2-1, with D perhaps matching TRBD2 (6 bases). The CDR3 extends over 16 amino acids. Deletions cut 7 bases from V and 0 bases from J, with 16 bases between. CDR1 is SGHAT and CDR2 is FQNNGV in the germline V gene. CDR3 DNA: TGTGCCAGCACAAGGTCCGGGGGTCCCTCCTACAATGAGCAGTTCTTC. It yields the protein CASTRSGGPSYNEQFF.

This rearrangement joins TRBV12-5 to TRBJ1-5; the D gene is possibly TRBD1 (5 bases). Trimming cost V 8 bases and J 0 bases, with 8 bases left between them. Germline assignment: CDR1 LGHNT and CDR2 FRNRAP. The CDR3 covers 13 residues. CDR3 in DNA: TGTGCTAGTACACAGGTTAGCAATCAGCCCCAGCATTTT. Translated, it gives CASTQVSNQPQHF.

The chain is built from TRBV3-1 (or the pseudogene TRBV3-2) and TRBJ2-7; TRBD1 agrees at 9 bases. The CDR3 spans 14 residues. Trimming removed 1 base from V and 6 bases from J; junction bases left unmatched: 4. The germline CDR1 and CDR2 sequences are LGHDT and YNNKEL (reference sequence). The CDR3: CASSQGDRVSEQYF. The CDR3 DNA is TGTGCCAGCAGCCAAGGGGACAGGGTGAGCGAGCAGTACTTC.

V is TRBV4-3 and J is TRBJ1-2; D is ambiguous. This CDR3 is 14 amino acids long. V was cut by 3 bases and J by 6 bases, with 14 bases left in between. Germline values: CDR1 LGHNA, CDR2 YSLEER. The CDR3 DNA sequence: TGCGCCAGCAGCCACGACAACGCCCCCGATGGCTACACCTTC. Its protein is CASSHDNAPDGYTF.

The count of this clone is one. V and J are TRBV7-9 and TRBJ2-7; 7 positions match TRBD1. J was trimmed by 2 bases and V by 6 bases; bases with no gene match: 1. The length of the CDR3 is 12 residues. Per the germline V gene, CDR1 is SEHNR and CDR2 is FQNEAQ (reference sequence). The CDR3, as DNA: TGTGCCAGCAGAGGACAGGCCTACGAGCAGTACTTC. Its protein is CASRGQAYEQYF.

The genes are TRBV30 and TRBJ2-1, with 9 bases matching TRBD2. V trimming: 8 bases; J trimming: 6 bases; junction bases outside the gene matches: 11. CDR1 is GTSNPN and CDR2 is SVGIG in the germline V gene (reference sequence). The CDR3 spans 14 residues. In nucleotides, the CDR3 is TGTGCCCTCGGAGCGGGCGGGGGGGCCAATGAGCAGTTCTTC. It is translated as CALGAGGGANEQFF.

This clone was seen a single time. In DNA, the CDR3 is TGTGCCATCAGCGACAGGGCCCAAAATCAGGGTAGCAATCAGCCCCAGCATTTT. Amino acid sequence: CAISDRAQNQGSNQPQHF. The chain uses TRBV10-3 and TRBJ1-5, with 7 bases lining up with TRBD1. The CDR3 extends over 18 amino acids. J lost 0 bases, V lost 6 bases, and 14 bases had no gene match. Germline V gene lookup returns CDR1 ENHRY and CDR2 SYGVKD.

The rearrangement joins TRBV7-8 to TRBJ2-1; D gene unclear. Trimming left V 1 base short and J 5 bases short, with 21 bases between. The CDR3 is 18 amino acids. Per the germline V gene, CDR1 is SGHVS and CDR2 is FQNEAQ. The CDR3 sequence is CASSLGPRFGRKDNEQFF. The CDR3 DNA sequence: TGTGCCAGCAGCTTAGGTCCGCGGTTTGGCCGTAAGGACAATGAGCAGTTCTTC.

The chain combines TRBV7-3 with TRBJ1-5; a possible D gene is TRBD1 (6 bases). The germline V gene encodes CDR1 SGHTA and CDR2 FQGTGA. Deletions cut 4 bases from V and 1 base from J, with 17 bases between. The CDR3 has 17 amino acids. CDR3 nucleotide sequence: TGTGCCAGCAGCTCCATTAACAGGGACGCGAGCAATCAGCCCCAGCATTTT. This translates into CASSSINRDASNQPQHF.

The V call is TRBV28, the J call TRBJ1-6, with TRBD1 as a possible D gene (6 bases). Trimming left V 9 bases short and J 7 bases short, with 16 bases between. The germline V gene encodes CDR1 MDHEN and CDR2 SYDVKM. The CDR3 loop spans 14 amino acids. The CDR3 loop is CASGGGGGNSPLHF. CDR3 bases: TGTGCCAGTGGCGGGGGAGGGGGGAATTCACCCCTCCACTTT.

The genes are TRBV7-4 and TRBJ2-2, with D possibly TRBD2 on 5 matching bases. Germline CDR1 reads SGHVT; CDR2 reads SQSDAQ. CDR3 size: 16 residues. The ends were cut back, 10 bases at V and 2 bases at J, with 20 bases in the middle. The CDR3 bases are TGTGCCACCCGGTTAGTAGGGAGCGGTAACACCGGGGAGCTGTTTTTT. This codes for CATRLVGSGNTGELFF. The variable domain in full, completed from reference TRBV7-4 and TRBJ2-2, reads GAGVSQSPRYKVAKRGRDVALRCDSISGHVTLYWYRQTLGQGSEVLTYSQSDAQRDKSGRPSGRFSAERPERSVSTLKIQRTEQGDSAVYLCATRLVGSGNTGELFFGEGSRLTVL.

This chain joins TRBV7-8 and TRBJ1-1; no firm D call. Trimming pared 1 base from V and 1 base from J, leaving 10 bases between. The germline V gene encodes CDR1 SGHVS and CDR2 FQNEAQ. The CDR3 is 15 residues long. The CDR3 sequence: CASSLDFLRNTEAFF. CDR3 DNA sequence: TGTGCCAGCAGCTTAGATTTTCTGAGGAACACTGAAGCTTTCTTT. The whole variable domain, filled in from reference TRBV7-8 and TRBJ1-1, reads GAGVSQSPRYKVAKRGQDVALRCDPISGHVSLFWYQQALGQGPEFLTYFQNEAQLDKSGLPSDRFFAERPEGSVSTLKIQRTQQEDSAVYLCASSLDFLRNTEAFFGQGTRLTVV.

This clone was observed a few times. The V gene is TRBV7-8, the J gene TRBJ1-5, with 8 bases fitting TRBD1. The CDR3 extends over 16 amino acids. Germline V gives CDR1 SGHVS, CDR2 FQNEAQ. With V trimmed by 5 bases and J by 3 bases, 9 bases remained unmatched. The CDR3 bases are TGTGCCAGCAGCCCCTACATGACAGGGGACAATCAGCCCCAGCATTTT. It specifies CASSPYMTGDNQPQHF.

The rearrangement joins TRBV10-2 to TRBJ2-7, with D perhaps TRBD1 (5 bases). Germline CDR1 WSHSY, CDR2 SAAADI. The CDR3 totals 12 residues. The V end was cut by 5 bases, the J end by 3 bases, with 8 bases between. In nucleotides, the CDR3 is TGCGCCAGCAGTCCAGGGAACTACGAGCAGTACTTC. It translates to CASSPGNYEQYF.

The V and J genes are TRBV6-5 and TRBJ2-5; no clear D gene. V shed 2 bases and J shed 4 bases, with 11 bases lying between them. Germline V gene sequence: CDR1 MNHEY, CDR2 SVGAGI. The CDR3 spans 14 residues. CDR3 in amino acids: CASSYVQARETQYF. The CDR3 region has the DNA TGTGCCAGCAGTTACGTCCAGGCTCGAGAGACCCAGTACTTC.

The chain combines TRBV4-1 with TRBJ1-1, with D perhaps matching TRBD1 (6 bases). The germline V and J ends were trimmed by 0 bases and 5 bases, with 7 bases remaining between them. The CDR3 covers 13 residues. The V gene's germline CDR1 is MGHRA and CDR2 YSYEKL. The CDR3 here is CASSQEGQTEAFF. In nucleotides, the CDR3 is TGCGCCAGCAGCCAAGAGGGACAAACTGAAGCTTTCTTT.

The chain joins TRBV4-3 to TRBJ2-7; TRBD1 aligns across 9 bases. The germline V gene has CDR1 LGHNA and CDR2 YSLEER. This CDR3 spans 18 amino acids. V lost 0 bases and J lost 2; bases outside the gene matches: 11. DNA of the CDR3: TGCGCCAGCAGCCAAGATCTTTCCGGGACAGGGACCACCTACGAGCAGTACTTC. As protein: CASSQDLSGTGTTYEQYF.

The chain carries TRBV7-2 and TRBJ1-3; perhaps TRBD1 as D (6 bases). There are 15 residues in the CDR3. Germline V gives CDR1 SGHTA, CDR2 FQGNSA. V shed 5 bases and J shed 2 bases, with 13 bases lying between them. In nucleotides, the CDR3 is TGTGCCAGCAGCGGAACAGGGACGGCTGGAAACACCATATATTTT. Amino acid sequence: CASSGTGTAGNTIYF.

The genes are TRBV9 and TRBJ2-1; 9 positions agree with TRBD1. J was trimmed by 4 bases and V by 4 bases; bases with no gene match: 6. Per the germline V gene, CDR1 is SGDLS and CDR2 is YYNGEE. The CDR3 is made up of 15 amino acids. This CDR3 reads CASSFTGTGYNEQFF. CDR3 DNA: TGTGCCAGCAGCTTTACCGGGACAGGGTACAATGAGCAGTTCTTC.

The J gene is TRBJ1-1, the V gene TRBV6-5; the D gene is possibly TRBD1 (5 bases). Germline V gene data show CDR1 as MNHEY and CDR2 as SVGAGI. Deletions cut 6 bases from V and 7 bases from J, with 21 bases between. This CDR3 is 15 amino acids long. CDR3 amino acids: CASRSPLGQFGEAFF. The CDR3 region has the DNA TGTGCCAGCAGGTCACCACTTGGACAATTTGGTGAAGCTTTCTTT.

This chain connects TRBV6-5 to TRBJ2-2; perhaps TRBD2 as D (5 bases). Trimming pared 4 bases from V and 1 base from J, leaving 10 bases between. Germline V gene data show CDR1 as MNHEY and CDR2 as SVGAGI. This CDR3 region has 15 residues. The CDR3 DNA reads TGTGCCAGCAGTTCCTTCGGACTGAACACCGGGGAGCTGTTTTTT. As protein: CASSSFGLNTGELFF.

The CDR3 reads CASSYPGAYEQYF. CDR3 nucleotide sequence: TGTGCCAGCAGTTACCCGGGAGCCTACGAGCAGTACTTC. J is TRBJ2-7 and V is TRBV6-5; D is perhaps TRBD2 (6 bases). Germline V gene lookup returns CDR1 MNHEY and CDR2 SVGAGI. V lost 2 bases and J lost 2, with 7 bases in between. CDR3 length: 13 residues.

J is TRBJ1-1 and V is TRBV11-2; D might be TRBD1 (5 bases). V was clipped by 5 bases and J by 4 bases, with 8 bases between them. This CDR3 spans 12 amino acids. In germline, CDR1 is SGHAT, CDR2 FQNNGV. The CDR3 region has the DNA TGTGCCAGCAGCCCCAGGGCCACTGAAGCTTTCTTT. Translating gives CASSPRATEAFF.

The chain couples TRBV9 to TRBJ2-7; D gene unclear. Germline CDR1 SGDLS, CDR2 YYNGEE. This CDR3 comprises 14 residues. Between the trimmed V and J ends, which lost 0 bases and 2 bases, there was a span of 9 bases. The CDR3 nucleotides are TGTGCCAGCAGCGTAGGAATACCTACCTACGAGCAGTACTTC. The encoded protein is CASSVGIPTYEQYF.

This clone was observed a few times. The V and J genes are TRBV18 and TRBJ1-1, with a weak D call TRBD1 (5 bases). V gave up 8 bases and J gave up 6 bases, with 19 bases separating them. CDR3 length: 14 residues. Germline CDR1 is KGHSH and CDR2 is LQKENI. For the CDR3, the DNA is TGTGCCAGCCGACCAGCGGGGCACCCCCCTGAAGCTTTCTTT. Encoded protein: CASRPAGHPPEAFF.